Below, 22 T cell receptor beta chains from the same sample are listed, as sequenced in a study of beta chain features in type 1 diabetes. The entirety of the isolated RNA underwent reverse transcription, so expressed TCRB transcripts were sequenced. The protocol was immunoSEQ multiplex PCR, while the TCRdb copy is restricted to in-frame clones and leaves out a portion. The table shows around 290,000 clones, with about 7.8% occurring only once. The material sequenced was central memory CD4+ T cells from blood. All receptors come from a woman aged 18 to 35 in good health.

This clone was seen only a few times. The gene calls are TRBV5-6 and TRBJ2-5; no reliable D call. Germline V gene sequence: CDR1 SGHDT, CDR2 YYEEEE. The ends were cut back, 1 base at V and 0 bases at J, with 10 bases in the middle. The CDR3 totals 15 residues. CDR3 nucleotide sequence: TGTGCCAGCAGCTTGAAAGTGGGTCACCAAGAGACCCAGTACTTC. This sequence encodes CASSLKVGHQETQYF.

This clone was observed a handful of times. The chain links TRBV5-1 to TRBJ2-3; TRBD2 aligns across 8 bases. Per germline, CDR1 SGHRS and CDR2 YFSETQ. The V segment lost 7 bases and the J segment 4 bases; nucleotides outside the gene matches: 11. The CDR3 totals 15 residues. The CDR3 spells CASGAAGVFADTQYF. The CDR3 DNA reads TGCGCCAGCGGCGCAGCGGGAGTCTTCGCAGATACGCAGTATTTT.

This clone was found a few times. J is TRBJ1-2 and V is TRBV6-1; 7 positions agree with TRBD1. CDR1 MNHNS and CDR2 SASEGT come from the germline V gene. The CDR3 consists of 12 residues. Trimming at V came to 5 bases and at J to 14 bases, leaving 11 bases not matched to a gene. CDR3 in amino acids: CASSSPQGDGTF. For the CDR3, the DNA is TGTGCCAGCAGTTCCCCGCAGGGGGACGGGACCTTC.

In DNA form, the CDR3 reads TGTGCCAGCATTCTGACATCCCCCTACAATGAGCAGTTCTTC. This gives the protein CASILTSPYNEQFF. The chain combines TRBV6-1 with TRBJ2-1, with D unclear. The V end lost 7 bases, the J end lost 2 bases, and 12 bases lay between the germline ends. This CDR3 has 14 residues. The germline CDR1 and CDR2 sequences are MNHNS and SASEGT.

This clone occurred many times. This sample includes further DNA sequences coding for the same CDR3. This chain joins TRBV18 and TRBJ2-1, with 9 positions matching TRBD1. The CDR3 is 13 amino acids. CDR1 is KGHSH, CDR2 LQKENI, per germline. After removal of 2 bases from V and 7 bases from J, the junction contained 0 bases not matched to a gene. The CDR3: CASSPGTGNEQFF. DNA of the CDR3: TGTGCCAGCTCACCAGGGACAGGGAATGAGCAGTTCTTC. The variable domain in full, with the rest retrieved from reference TRBV18 and TRBJ2-1, is NAGVMQNPRHLVRRRGQEARLRCSPMKGHSHVYWYRQLPEEGLKFMVYLQKENIIDESGMPKERFSAEFPKEGPSILRIQQVVRGDSAAYFCASSPGTGNEQFFGPGTRLTVL.

This clone has just a few counts. V and J are TRBV2 and TRBJ1-2, with TRBD1 matching over 9 bases. The germline V gene encodes CDR1 SNHLY and CDR2 FYNNEI. The CDR3 sequence is 16 residues long. J was trimmed by 2 bases and V by 6 bases; bases with no gene match: 10. Here the CDR3 reads CASSPGTGRQNYGYTF. The CDR3 DNA sequence: TGTGCCAGCAGCCCCGGGACAGGGAGGCAGAACTATGGCTACACCTTC.

This clone turned up a few times. The chain employs TRBV19 and TRBJ2-4; D remains unclear. CDR3 length equals 14 residues. The V gene's germline CDR1 is LNHDA and CDR2 SQIVND (reference sequence). V lost 1 base to trimming and J lost 0 bases, with 4 bases between them. CDR3 sequence reads: CASSIARAKNIQYF. The CDR3 region has the DNA TGTGCCAGTAGTATAGCAAGAGCCAAAAACATTCAGTACTTC.

This clone was seen many times. Other DNA sequences from this sample encode an identical CDR3 as well. The chain has TRBV28 and TRBJ1-6; D not certain. The V end was cut by 3 bases, the J end by 4 bases, with 7 bases between. The CDR3 runs to 14 residues. CDR1 is MDHEN, CDR2 SYDVKM, per germline. CDR3 region: CASSFGRYNSPLHF. CDR3 DNA: TGTGCCAGCAGTTTTGGGAGGTATAATTCACCCCTCCACTTT. Full variable domain (rest looked up from reference TRBV28 and TRBJ1-6): DVKVTQSSRYLVKRTGEKVFLECVQDMDHENMFWYRQDPGLGLRLIYFSYDVKMKEKGDIPEGYSVSREKKERFSLILESASTNQTSMYLCASSFGRYNSPLHFGNGTRLTVT.

This clone was found a few times. The chain is built from TRBV15 and TRBJ1-1; D is ambiguous. V was trimmed by 1 base and J by 2 bases, leaving 8 bases between them. CDR1 LNHNV and CDR2 YYDKDF come from the germline V gene (reference sequence). The CDR3 totals 14 residues. This CDR3 reads CATSRANGNTEAFF. In DNA, the CDR3 is TGTGCCACCAGCAGAGCCAACGGCAACACTGAAGCTTTCTTT.

In its sample, this clone was seen a few times. This chain connects TRBV19 to TRBJ1-1; D may be TRBD1 (5 bases). The V gene lost 4 bases and the J gene lost 0 bases, with 12 bases spanning the gap. Per germline, CDR1 LNHDA and CDR2 SQIVND (reference sequence). This CDR3 is 15 amino acids long. The CDR3 bases are TGTGCCAGTAGTACCCCGACAGCCGTGAACACTGAAGCTTTCTTT. It is translated as CASSTPTAVNTEAFF.

V usage is TRBV5-6 and J usage is TRBJ1-1; a weak D match, TRBD1 (5 bases). The germline CDR1 and CDR2 sequences are SGHDT and YYEEEE. The CDR3 has 18 amino acids. The V end was cut by 1 base, the J end by 9 bases, with 28 bases between. The CDR3 here is CASSLPDGPTGETLKAFF. CDR3 coding DNA: TGTGCCAGCAGCTTGCCCGACGGGCCTACAGGTGAAACCCTTAAAGCTTTCTTT.

This chain joins TRBV18 and TRBJ2-3; TRBD1 aligns across 8 bases. The germline CDR1 and CDR2 sequences are KGHSH and LQKENI. This CDR3 has 16 residues. V dropped 1 base and J dropped 3; count of bases not matched to a gene: 6. CDR3 DNA sequence: TGTGCCAGCTCACCACTCGAAAGACAGGGGACAGATACGCAGTATTTT. Amino acids: CASSPLERQGTDTQYF.

This clone showed up just a few times. The chain employs TRBV7-2 and TRBJ2-3; D may match TRBD1 or TRBD2 (6 bases each). CDR1 is SGHTA, CDR2 FQGNSA, per germline. The CDR3 sequence is 15 residues long. V shed 3 bases and J shed 6 bases, with 16 bases lying between them. The DNA of the CDR3 is TGTGCCAGCAGCTTCCCCCTGACGGGGGCGGATACGCAGTATTTT. Translated: CASSFPLTGADTQYF. Filled out from reference TRBV7-2 and TRBJ2-3, the complete variable domain reads GAGVSQSPSNKVTEKGKDVELRCDPISGHTALYWYRQSLGQGLEFLIYFQGNSAPDKSGLPSDRFSAERTGGSVSTLTIQRTQQEDSAVYLCASSFPLTGADTQYFGPGTRLTVL.

The V gene is TRBV7-2, the J gene TRBJ1-5; D unclear. The CDR3 consists of 13 residues. Germline V gene data show CDR1 as SGHTA and CDR2 as FQGNSA. Trimming pared 8 bases from V and 4 bases from J, leaving 12 bases between. The CDR3 DNA reads TGTGCCAGCTCCGGACGGAATAATCAGCCCCAGCATTTT. Translating it yields CASSGRNNQPQHF. The full variable domain, with the rest looked up from reference TRBV7-2 and TRBJ1-5, is GAGVSQSPSNKVTEKGKDVELRCDPISGHTALYWYRQSLGQGLEFLIYFQGNSAPDKSGLPSDRFSAERTGGSVSTLTIQRTQQEDSAVYLCASSGRNNQPQHFGDGTRLSIL.

In this sample, this clone turned up a few times. The chain joins TRBV6-6 to TRBJ1-1; D uncertain. The length of the CDR3 is 13 residues. Germline V gene sequence: CDR1 MNHNY, CDR2 SVGAGI (reference sequence). With 4 bases removed from V and 4 bases from J, the gap between germline ends came to 10 bases. Written as DNA, the CDR3 is TGTGCCAGCAGTTCGAGTCTTCGCACTGAAGCTTTCTTT. It translates to CASSSSLRTEAFF.

This chain uses TRBV30 with TRBJ2-1; D remains unclear. This CDR3 has 12 residues. Trimming stripped 0 bases from V and 8 bases from J, with 8 bases between. The germline V gene encodes CDR1 GTSNPN and CDR2 SVGIG (reference sequence). The CDR3 nucleotides read TGTGCCTGGAGTGTACAAGTTTATGAGCAGTTCTTC. Protein sequence: CAWSVQVYEQFF.

In its sample, this clone was seen a few times. The rearrangement uses TRBV11-2 and TRBJ2-2; D might be TRBD1 (6 bases). The CDR3 runs to 15 residues. Germline assignment: CDR1 SGHAT and CDR2 FQNNGV. Trimming removed 2 bases at V and 2 bases at J, with 9 bases between. The CDR3 protein is CASSLWGQNTGELFF. The CDR3 nucleotides read TGTGCCAGCAGCTTATGGGGACAAAACACCGGGGAGCTGTTTTTT.

This clone was observed many times. This chain links TRBV7-2 with TRBJ2-1; perhaps TRBD2 as D (6 bases). The germline V gene encodes CDR1 SGHTA and CDR2 FQGNSA. Trimming took 4 bases from V and 8 from J, leaving 9 bases between them. The CDR3 covers 12 residues. In DNA form, the CDR3 reads TGTGCCAGCAGCTGGGGGGATTATGAGCAGTTCTTC. Protein product: CASSWGDYEQFF.

This clone was seen more than once but under ten times. This sequence joins TRBV15 and TRBJ1-3; D is perhaps TRBD1 (5 bases). This CDR3 region has 17 residues. V was trimmed by 1 base and J by 3 bases, leaving 16 bases between them. Looked up from germline, CDR1 is LNHNV and CDR2 is YYDKDF (reference sequence). The CDR3 is CATSRGDAPRSGNTIYF. The DNA of the CDR3 is TGTGCCACCAGCAGAGGGGACGCGCCTCGAAGTGGAAACACCATATATTTT.

This clone was counted only a few times. The chain combines TRBV11-1 with TRBJ2-1; possible D gene TRBD2, 5 bases. V was shortened by 5 bases and J by 8 bases, with 7 bases between the two germline ends. Germline V gene lookup returns CDR1 SGHAT and CDR2 FQDESV (reference sequence). This CDR3 is 11 amino acids long. The CDR3 nucleotides are TGTGCCAGCAGCAAGAGGGATGAGCAGTTCTTC. Its translation: CASSKRDEQFF. The complete variable domain, with remaining parts taken from reference TRBV11-1 and TRBJ2-1, reads EAEVAQSPRYKITEKSQAVAFWCDPISGHATLYWYRQILGQGPELLVQFQDESVVDDSQLPKDRFSAERLKGVDSTLKIQPAELGDSAMYLCASSKRDEQFFGPGTRLTVL.

Remarks on this clone: A far bigger clonotype differs at one base, so this is likely a read error. Different DNA sequences within this sample yield the same CDR3. The rearrangement joins TRBV7-9 to TRBJ2-3; D remains ambiguous. The CDR3 is made up of 14 amino acids. Germline CDR1 is SEHNR and CDR2 is FQNEAQ (reference sequence). V gave up 1 base and J gave up 2 bases, with 7 bases separating them. CDR3: CASSLDGNTDTQYF. The DNA for the CDR3 is TGTGCCAGCAGCTTAGACGGAAACACAGATACGCAGTATTTT.

This clone occurred many times. This chain joins TRBV10-3 and TRBJ2-7, with D unresolved. The germline gives CDR1 ENHRY, CDR2 SYGVKD. The CDR3 is 13 residues long. The ends were cut back, 0 bases at V and 7 bases at J, with 10 bases in the middle. CDR3 nucleotide sequence: TGTGCCATCAGTGAGTCGCCCGGATCGGAGCAGTACGTC. It specifies CAISESPGSEQYV.